This T cell receptor (beta chain) was captured in a study of regulatory T cells in long-lasting Graves disease. According to the study, TCR beta libraries were built with iRepertoire HTBI primers and CDR3-region Arm-PCR. TCRdb re-called the multiplex PCR reads with MiXCR, one entry per CDR3 protein. The sample yields fewer than 650,000 distinct CDR3 sequences, more than 15% seen once. Germline-derived CDR1 and CDR2 are SGDLS and YYNGEE. This CDR3 has 15 amino acids. The germline V and J ends were trimmed by 0 bases and 0 bases, with 10 bases remaining between them. Specified time point: newly diagnosed GD, antithyroid drugs for less than 3 months. The authors made the TCR library using RNA they extracted from PBMCs. There are a few counts of this clonotype. These same data were also listed under a study on T cells in Graves' hyperthyroidism and ophthalmopathy.

The sample was peripheral blood mononuclear cells (PBMCs), taken at new diagnosis, from a patient treated with antithyroid drugs. This clonotype was obtained from a man younger than 35 with Graves disease. The gene calls are TRBV9 and TRBJ2-7, with D hard to call. As DNA, the CDR3 is TGTGCCAGCAGCGTAGGAGATCACTCCTCCTACGAGCAGTACTTC. Translation gives CASSVGDHSSYEQYF.